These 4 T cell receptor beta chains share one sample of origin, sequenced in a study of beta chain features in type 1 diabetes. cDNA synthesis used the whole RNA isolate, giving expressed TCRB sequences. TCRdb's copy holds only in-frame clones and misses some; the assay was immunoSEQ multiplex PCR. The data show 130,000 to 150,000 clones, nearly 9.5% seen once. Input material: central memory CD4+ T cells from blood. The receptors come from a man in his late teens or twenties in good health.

In DNA, the CDR3 is TGCAGTGCTGGGACAGGGTGGGAGCAGTACTTC. It is translated as CSAGTGWEQYF. The chain couples TRBV20-1 to TRBJ2-7, with TRBD1 matching 9 bases. The V gene end was trimmed by 5 bases and the J gene end by 7 bases; junction bases not matched to a gene: 3. CDR3 length equals 11 residues. CDR1 DFQATT and CDR2 SNEGSKA come from the germline V gene (reference sequence).

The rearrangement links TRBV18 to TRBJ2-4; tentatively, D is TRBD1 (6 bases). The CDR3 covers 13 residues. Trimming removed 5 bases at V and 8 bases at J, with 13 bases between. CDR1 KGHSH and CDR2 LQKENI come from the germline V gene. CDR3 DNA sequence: TGTGCCAGCTCAAGCGATGAGGGGGACATTCAGTACTTC. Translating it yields CASSSDEGDIQYF.

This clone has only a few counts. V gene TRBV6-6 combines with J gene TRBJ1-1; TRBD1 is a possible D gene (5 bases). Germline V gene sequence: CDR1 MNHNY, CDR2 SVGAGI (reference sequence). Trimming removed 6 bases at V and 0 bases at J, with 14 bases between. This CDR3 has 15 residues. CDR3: CASRETTALNTEAFF. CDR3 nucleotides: TGTGCCAGCAGGGAAACGACAGCACTGAACACTGAAGCTTTCTTT.

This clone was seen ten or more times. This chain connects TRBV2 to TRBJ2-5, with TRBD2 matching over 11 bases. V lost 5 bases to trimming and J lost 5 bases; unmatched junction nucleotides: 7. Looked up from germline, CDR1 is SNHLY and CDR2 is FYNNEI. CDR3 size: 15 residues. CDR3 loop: CASSPLAGGLETQYF. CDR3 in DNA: TGTGCCAGCAGTCCCCTAGCGGGGGGTTTGGAGACCCAGTACTTC.